The rows below give T cell receptor beta chains drawn from one sample of a study of blood T cells in healthy people across ages. TCRdb passed the 5' RACE reads through MiXCR, listing each CDR3 protein once. Of hundreds of thousands of distinct CDR3 sequences listed, around 50% are singletons. Sequencing input: blood. Source of these receptors: an elderly man in good health. Both conserved end residues are part of each CDR3. D genes are given only for firm matches. Clone size is given for some rows only: seen once, a few or many times, or a class if the clone is expanded.

TRBD2	NA	TRBV20-1	TRBJ2-2	CSVPGFAAGGNTGELFF	TGCAGTGTCCCTGGGTTTGCTGCGGGAGGAAACACCGGGGAGCTGTTTTTT
TRBD1	NA	TRBV27	TRBJ2-7	CASSTNTGVYEQYF	TGTGCCAGCAGTACAAATACAGGGGTCTACGAGCAGTACTTC
NA	many	TRBV12-3/TRBV12-4	TRBJ1-1	CASSRGTVNTEAFF	TGTGCCAGCAGTCGCGGGACGGTGAACACTGAAGCTTTCTTT
TRBD2	many	TRBV5-1	TRBJ2-1	CASSSARSTSAGSYNEQFF	TGCGCCAGCAGCAGCGCACGCTCCACTAGCGCAGGCTCCTACAATGAGCAGTTCTTC
TRBD1	many	TRBV15	TRBJ2-3	CATHRDRGQTDTQYF	TGTGCCACCCACCGGGACAGGGGGCAGACAGATACGCAGTATTTT
TRBD2	NA	TRBV28	TRBJ2-5	CASSKTGTSMETQYF	TGTGCCAGTTCCAAGACCGGGACTAGCATGGAGACCCAGTACTTC
TRBD1	few	TRBV20-1	TRBJ1-5	CSAKNPTGSNQPQHF	TGCAGTGCTAAAAACCCGACAGGGTCTAATCAGCCCCAGCATTTT
NA	NA	TRBV21-1	TRBJ2-7	CASSNERAGVPYEQYF	TGTGCCAGCAGCAATGAAAGGGCAGGGGTTCCCTACGAGCAGTACTTC
NA	few	TRBV15	TRBJ2-5	CATSRDPETQYF	TGTGCCACCAGCAGAGATCCTGAGACCCAGTACTTC
NA	NA	TRBV27	TRBJ1-5	CASLGSSNQPQHF	TGTGCCAGTTTAGGGTCTAGCAATCAGCCCCAGCATTTT
NA	few	TRBV20-1	TRBJ2-5	CSARDRSGLKETQYF	TGCAGTGCTAGAGATCGTTCCGGGTTAAAAGAGACCCAGTACTTC
NA	NA	TRBV5-1	TRBJ2-5	CASSETGWETQYF	TGCGCCAGCAGCGAAACAGGGTGGGAGACCCAGTACTTC
NA	NA	TRBV27	TRBJ2-3	CASSLRPNRGTETQYF	TGTGCCAGCAGTTTACGGCCAAACCGCGGCACAGAGACGCAGTATTTT
NA	few	TRBV5-1	TRBJ2-3	CASSQISTDTQYF	TGCGCCAGCAGCCAGATTAGCACAGATACGCAGTATTTT
NA	NA	TRBV11-2	TRBJ1-2	CASSFGQTYGYTF	TGTGCCAGCAGCTTCGGACAGACCTATGGCTACACCTTC
TRBD2	NA	TRBV9	TRBJ2-1	CASSLLTSGSMGEQFF	TGTGCCAGCAGCCTACTGACTAGCGGGAGCATGGGTGAGCAGTTCTTC
NA	NA	TRBV9	TRBJ2-3	CASSVSSGQTDMQYF	TGTGCCAGCAGCGTTAGTTCGGGGCAAACAGATATGCAGTATTTT
NA	NA	TRBV6-6	TRBJ2-1	CASSYSGQSYNEQFF	TGTGCCAGCAGTTACTCGGGACAATCCTACAATGAGCAGTTCTTC
TRBD1	NA	TRBV20-1	TRBJ2-1	CSADTDRDEQFF	TGCAGTGCAGACACGGACAGGGATGAGCAGTTCTTC
NA	many	TRBV12-3/TRBV12-4	TRBJ2-3	CASSLVSSADTQYF	TGTGCCAGCAGTTTGGTATCATCCGCAGATACGCAGTATTTT
TRBD1	NA	TRBV29-1	TRBJ1-1	CSVGVGTGDITEAFF	TGCAGCGTTGGGGTTGGGACAGGGGACATCACTGAAGCTTTCTTT
NA	few	TRBV10-3	TRBJ2-7	CATQTPNDGGEQYF	TGTGCCACCCAAACCCCTAACGATGGCGGCGAGCAGTACTTC
TRBD1	many	TRBV5-1	TRBJ2-5	CASSFGTGVVQETQYF	TGCGCCAGCAGCTTCGGGACAGGGGTCGTCCAAGAGACCCAGTACTTC
NA	few	TRBV6-2/TRBV6-3	TRBJ1-5	CATQSAMGSNQPQHF	TGTGCCACCCAGTCGGCCATGGGTAGCAATCAGCCCCAGCATTTT
NA	NA	TRBV4-3	TRBJ2-3	CASSQGTWDADTQYF	TGCGCCAGCAGCCAAGGGACATGGGACGCAGATACGCAGTATTTT
TRBD2	NA	TRBV12-3/TRBV12-4	TRBJ2-7	CASSRSGRSYNEQYF	TGTGCCAGCAGTCGGAGCGGGAGGTCCTACAATGAGCAGTACTTC
NA	NA	TRBV4-3	TRBJ2-1	CASSQDPSRPRFF	TGCGCCAGCAGCCAAGATCCGAGTCGCCCAAGGTTCTTC
TRBD2	NA	TRBV29-1	TRBJ2-1	CSGRPSGINEQFF	TGCAGCGGCCGGCCCAGCGGGATCAATGAGCAGTTCTTC
NA	many	TRBV5-1	TRBJ2-3	CASSPAGTRTDTQYF	TGCGCCAGCAGCCCAGCGGGCACGCGGACAGATACGCAGTATTTT
NA	NA	TRBV5-1	TRBJ1-4	CASGLDGPRKLFF	TGCGCCAGCGGCTTGGACGGACCAAGAAAACTGTTTTTT
TRBD2	few	TRBV2	TRBJ2-2	CASTFGGRRAGELFF	TGTGCCAGCACCTTCGGCGGGAGAAGGGCCGGGGAGCTGTTTTTT